Listed below are T cell receptor beta chains from one sample, sequenced in a study of T cells after yellow fever vaccination. TCRdb re-analysed the 5' RACE reads in MiXCR, keeping a single row per CDR3 protein. The sample holds approximately 580,000 distinct CDR3 sequences, about a sixth seen once. The source was PBMCs, collected 4 to 5 days after the first yellow fever vaccination. The receptors originated from a man aged 18 to 35 who received the YFV17D yellow fever vaccine. CDR3s include the opening cysteine and the closing phenylalanine or tryptophan. D genes are given only for firm matches. Size is omitted from some rows. Given values are once, few, many or a class for expanded clones.

CDR3 length,V gene,J gene,D gene,clone size,CDR3 protein,CDR3 DNA
15,TRBV12-3/TRBV12-4,TRBJ1-2,-,-,CASSINRRVIYGYTF,TGTGCCAGCAGTATAAACCGCAGGGTAATATATGGCTACACCTTC
13,TRBV12-3/TRBV12-4,TRBJ2-5,-,-,CASLEQGKETQYF,TGTGCCAGCCTTGAACAGGGAAAAGAGACCCAGTACTTC
14,TRBV20-1,TRBJ1-5,-,-,CSASRGGGNQPQHF,TGCAGTGCCTCAAGGGGTGGGGGCAATCAGCCCCAGCATTTT
14,TRBV3-1,TRBJ1-1,-,-,CASSQSEARTEAFF,TGTGCCAGCAGCCAATCGGAGGCGAGGACTGAAGCTTTCTTT
13,TRBV7-2,TRBJ2-3,TRBD1,few,CASIDRGVGTQYF,TGTGCCAGCATCGACAGGGGTGTAGGTACGCAGTATTTT
15,TRBV7-3,TRBJ2-1,TRBD1,-,CASSPTGAVYNEQFF,TGTGCCAGCAGTCCCACAGGGGCAGTTTACAATGAGCAGTTCTTC
15,TRBV5-1,TRBJ2-2,-,few,CASSPRSTDTGELFF,TGCGCCAGCAGCCCACGTTCCACCGACACCGGGGAGCTGTTTTTT
15,TRBV4-3,TRBJ2-3,-,-,CASSQDLRSLDTQYF,TGCGCCAGCAGCCAAGACCTTAGGAGTTTGGATACGCAGTATTTT
15,TRBV7-3,TRBJ2-5,TRBD2,-,CASSLTGLAGETQYF,TGTGCCAGCAGCCTAACGGGACTAGCGGGAGAGACCCAGTACTTC
13,TRBV7-2,TRBJ1-5,-,few,CASSSLTSQPQHF,TGTGCCAGCAGCTCACTTACAAGTCAGCCCCAGCATTTT
14,TRBV5-5,TRBJ1-2,-,few,CASSHRVANYGYTF,TGTGCCAGCAGTCACAGGGTTGCCAACTATGGCTACACCTTC
14,TRBV7-2,TRBJ1-6,-,-,CASSSGRTYSPLHF,TGTGCCAGCAGCTCGGGGAGGACCTATTCACCCCTCCACTTT
14,TRBV20-1,TRBJ1-1,-,-,CSARWAGMNTEAFF,TGCAGTGCTAGATGGGCGGGGATGAACACTGAAGCTTTCTTT
15,TRBV7-2,TRBJ2-1,TRBD1,-,CASSLTQGANNEQFF,TGTGCCAGCAGCTTAACACAGGGGGCAAACAATGAGCAGTTCTTC
15,TRBV21-1,TRBJ1-1,-,few,CASSKPDRVGTEAFF,TGTGCCAGCAGCAAACCGGACAGGGTAGGCACTGAAGCTTTCTTT
17,TRBV20-1,TRBJ2-1,TRBD2,few,CSAIPRGSGGAYNEQFF,TGCAGTGCTATCCCCCGAGGAAGCGGGGGGGCCTACAATGAGCAGTTCTTC
14,TRBV19,TRBJ1-1,-,few,CASSTGVGNTEAFF,TGTGCCAGTAGTACGGGGGTAGGGAACACTGAAGCTTTCTTT
13,TRBV9,TRBJ1-3,-,few,CASSTRVGNTIYF,TGTGCCAGCAGCACCCGGGTCGGTAACACCATATATTTT
13,TRBV5-1,TRBJ2-1,TRBD1,few,CASSPGQANEQFF,TGCGCCAGCAGCCCGGGACAGGCCAATGAGCAGTTCTTC
14,TRBV4-3,TRBJ2-3,-,-,CASSQDSSTDTQYF,TGCGCCAGCAGCCAAGATAGCAGCACAGATACGCAGTATTTT
13,TRBV18,TRBJ1-1,-,-,CASSPEGGTEAFF,TGTGCCAGCTCACCAGAGGGAGGGACTGAAGCTTTCTTT
15,TRBV5-1,TRBJ1-2,-,few,CASSLATIANYGYTF,TGCGCCAGCAGCTTGGCAACGATAGCTAACTATGGCTACACCTTC
13,TRBV7-2,TRBJ2-1,-,few,CASSFGPGHEQFF,TGTGCCAGCAGCTTTGGGCCGGGTCATGAGCAGTTCTTC
14,TRBV5-4,TRBJ2-7,-,-,CASSSVGAIYEQYF,TGTGCCAGCAGCTCGGTCGGTGCAATCTACGAGCAGTACTTC
14,TRBV25-1,TRBJ1-4,-,-,CASSASGTYEKLFF,TGTGCCAGCAGTGCATCCGGGACATATGAAAAACTGTTTTTT
16,TRBV5-1,TRBJ2-3,TRBD2,-,CASSFSSGGGRDTQYF,TGCGCCAGCAGCTTTTCCAGCGGGGGGGGTCGAGATACGCAGTATTTT
14,TRBV7-6,TRBJ2-5,TRBD1,few,CASSSQGARETQYF,TGTGCCAGCAGCTCACAGGGGGCTCGGGAGACCCAGTACTTC
15,TRBV7-9,TRBJ1-2,-,-,CASSYDYGTNYGYTF,TGTGCCAGCAGCTACGACTACGGGACAAACTATGGCTACACCTTC
15,TRBV5-1,TRBJ2-3,-,-,CASSLGGESTDTQYF,TGCGCCAGCAGCTTGGGGGGAGAGAGCACAGATACGCAGTATTTT
14,TRBV5-1,TRBJ2-5,-,many,CASSLDLPQETQYF,TGCGCCAGCAGCTTGGATCTCCCTCAAGAGACCCAGTACTTC
13,TRBV6-5,TRBJ2-2,-,-,CASSYITTGELFF,TGTGCCAGCAGTTACATTACCACCGGGGAGCTGTTTTTT
15,TRBV7-2,TRBJ1-5,-,-,CASSGRLLGEQPQHF,TGTGCCAGCAGCGGGCGCTTGTTAGGGGAACAGCCCCAGCATTTT
15,TRBV3-1,TRBJ2-3,TRBD2,-,CASSLDVSGGDTQYF,TGTGCCAGCAGCCTGGACGTCAGCGGGGGCGATACGCAGTATTTT
13,TRBV7-9,TRBJ1-5,TRBD1,-,CASGTGSNQPQHF,TGTGCCAGCGGGACAGGATCCAATCAGCCCCAGCATTTT
17,TRBV19,TRBJ2-5,TRBD2,many,CASSRGLAGAMQETQYF,TGTGCCAGTAGTAGGGGACTAGCGGGGGCTATGCAAGAGACCCAGTACTTC
14,TRBV7-8,TRBJ2-1,-,once,CASSLEQGLGEQFF,TGTGCCAGCAGCTTAGAACAGGGTCTAGGTGAGCAGTTCTTC
16,TRBV4-2,TRBJ2-7,TRBD2,few,CASSQEGGIYSYEQYF,TGTGCCAGCAGCCAAGAGGGGGGGATCTACTCCTACGAGCAGTACTTC
15,TRBV7-9,TRBJ1-1,TRBD1,-,CASSLYRGRETEAFF,TGTGCCAGCAGCTTATACAGGGGGCGAGAGACTGAAGCTTTCTTT
15,TRBV29-1,TRBJ2-5,-,few,CSVEDLGLPLGTQYF,TGCAGCGTTGAAGATCTTGGACTCCCATTGGGGACCCAGTACTTC
13,TRBV20-1,TRBJ1-2,-,few,CSAPPIMNYGYTF,TGCAGTGCCCCCCCGATTATGAACTATGGCTACACCTTC
18,TRBV5-1,TRBJ2-1,TRBD1,-,CASSREQGAARGYNEQFF,TGCGCCAGCAGCCGTGAACAGGGGGCCGCGAGAGGATACAATGAGCAGTTCTTC
17,TRBV7-2,TRBJ2-3,TRBD2,-,CASSLNGGAWGTDTQYF,TGTGCCAGCAGCTTAAACGGGGGGGCTTGGGGCACAGATACGCAGTATTTT
14,TRBV4-1,TRBJ2-3,-,few,CASSHPAKDKPQYF,TGCGCCAGCAGCCACCCTGCTAAAGACAAGCCGCAGTATTTT
16,TRBV4-3,TRBJ2-2,-,few,CASSQGVASGAGELFF,TGCGCCAGCAGCCAAGGGGTAGCTTCAGGGGCCGGGGAGCTGTTTTTT
16,TRBV5-1,TRBJ2-5,TRBD1,few,CASSSPDRDPQETQYF,TGCGCCAGCAGCTCGCCTGACAGGGACCCCCAAGAGACCCAGTACTTC
14,TRBV3-1,TRBJ2-7,TRBD2,few,CASSQAGLAREQYF,TGTGCCAGCAGCCAGGCGGGACTAGCAAGGGAGCAGTACTTC
15,TRBV7-2,TRBJ2-6,-,-,CASSQSGTGANVLTF,TGTGCCAGCAGCCAGAGCGGAACTGGGGCCAACGTCCTGACTTTC
14,TRBV18,TRBJ1-2,-,many,CASSPGTGNYGYTF,TGTGCCAGCAGCCCAGGGACGGGAAACTATGGCTACACCTTC
14,TRBV29-1,TRBJ2-7,TRBD1,-,CSVSDRGKAYEQYF,TGCAGCGTTTCGGACAGGGGGAAGGCCTACGAGCAGTACTTC
16,TRBV20-1,TRBJ1-5,-,few,CSARIRGRGGNQPQHF,TGCAGTGCTAGAATAAGGGGCCGGGGGGGCAATCAGCCCCAGCATTTT
15,TRBV28,TRBJ1-6,-,few,CASRPLGGYNSPLHF,TGTGCCAGCAGACCCCTAGGGGGGTATAATTCACCCCTCCACTTT
16,TRBV25-1,TRBJ2-1,TRBD1,few,CASSAFAGTADNEQFF,TGTGCCAGCAGTGCCTTCGCCGGGACAGCCGACAATGAGCAGTTCTTC
12,TRBV5-1,TRBJ2-4,-,many,CASSFEGPIQYF,TGCGCCAGCAGCTTCGAGGGGCCCATTCAGTACTTC
16,TRBV28,TRBJ1-5,-,few,CASSLFRPEGNQPQHF,TGTGCCAGCAGTTTATTTAGGCCAGAGGGCAATCAGCCCCAGCATTTT
14,TRBV6-1,TRBJ1-2,-,-,CASRTGGFSYGYTF,TGTGCCAGCAGAACGGGTGGGTTCTCCTATGGCTACACCTTC
10,TRBV29-1,TRBJ1-1,-,-,CSASDTEAFF,TGCAGCGCAAGTGACACTGAAGCTTTCTTT
14,TRBV7-6,TRBJ2-5,-,-,CASTRDTFQETQYF,TGTGCCAGCACCCGGGACACCTTCCAAGAGACCCAGTACTTC
14,TRBV5-5,TRBJ1-1,-,few,CASSLKPANTEAFF,TGTGCCAGCAGCTTGAAGCCGGCTAACACTGAAGCTTTCTTT
15,TRBV19,TRBJ1-1,TRBD1,few,CASSLPGTGNTEAFF,TGTGCCAGTAGCCTCCCCGGGACAGGGAACACTGAAGCTTTCTTT